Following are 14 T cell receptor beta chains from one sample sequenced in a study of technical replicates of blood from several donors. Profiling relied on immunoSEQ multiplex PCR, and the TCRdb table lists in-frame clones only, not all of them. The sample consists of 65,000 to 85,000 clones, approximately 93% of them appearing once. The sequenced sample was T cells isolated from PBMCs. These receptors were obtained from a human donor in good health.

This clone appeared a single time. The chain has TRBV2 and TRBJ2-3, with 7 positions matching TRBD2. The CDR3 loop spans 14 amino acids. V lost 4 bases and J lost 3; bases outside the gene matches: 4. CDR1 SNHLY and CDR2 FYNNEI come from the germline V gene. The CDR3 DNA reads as TGTGCCAGCAGTGTACGGGAGGTGACAGATACGCAGTATTTT. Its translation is CASSVREVTDTQYF.

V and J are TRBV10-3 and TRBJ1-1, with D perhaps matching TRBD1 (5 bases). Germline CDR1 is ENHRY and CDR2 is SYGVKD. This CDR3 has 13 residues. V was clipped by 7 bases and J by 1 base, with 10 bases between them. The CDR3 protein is CAINGDRNTEAFF. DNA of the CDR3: TGTGCCATCAACGGAGACAGGAACACTGAAGCTTTCTTT.

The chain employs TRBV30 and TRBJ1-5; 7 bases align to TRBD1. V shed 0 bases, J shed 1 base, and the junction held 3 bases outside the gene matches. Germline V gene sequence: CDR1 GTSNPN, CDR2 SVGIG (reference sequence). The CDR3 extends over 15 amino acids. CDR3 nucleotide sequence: TGTGCCTGGAGTGTAGAGGGGGCGAGCAATCAGCCCCAGCATTTT. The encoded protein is CAWSVEGASNQPQHF.

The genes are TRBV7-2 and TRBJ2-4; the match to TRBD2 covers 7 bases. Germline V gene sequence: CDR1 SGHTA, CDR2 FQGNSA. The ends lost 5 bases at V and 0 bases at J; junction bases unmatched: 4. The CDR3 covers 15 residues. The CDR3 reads CASSPREVAKNIQYF. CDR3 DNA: TGTGCCAGCAGCCCCCGGGAGGTAGCCAAAAACATTCAGTACTTC.

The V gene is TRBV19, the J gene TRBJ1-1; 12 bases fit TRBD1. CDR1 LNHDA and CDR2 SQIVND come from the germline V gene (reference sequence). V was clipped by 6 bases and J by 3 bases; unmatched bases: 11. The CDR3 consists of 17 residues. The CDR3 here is CASSDRDRGRKDTEAFF. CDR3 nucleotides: TGTGCCAGTAGCGACCGGGACAGGGGGCGCAAGGACACTGAAGCTTTCTTT.

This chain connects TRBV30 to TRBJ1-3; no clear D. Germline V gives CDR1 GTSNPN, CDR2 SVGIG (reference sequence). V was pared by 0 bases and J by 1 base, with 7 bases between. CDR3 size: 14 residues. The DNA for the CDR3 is TGTGCCTGGAGTGTAGCTGAATCTGGAAACACCATATATTTT. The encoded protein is CAWSVAESGNTIYF.

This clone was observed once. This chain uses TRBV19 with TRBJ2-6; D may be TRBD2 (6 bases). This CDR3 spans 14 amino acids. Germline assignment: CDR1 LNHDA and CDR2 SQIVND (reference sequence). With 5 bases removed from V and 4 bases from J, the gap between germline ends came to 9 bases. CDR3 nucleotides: TGTGCCAGTAGTGGAGGGGCCGGGGCCAACGTCCTGACTTTC. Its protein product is CASSGGAGANVLTF.

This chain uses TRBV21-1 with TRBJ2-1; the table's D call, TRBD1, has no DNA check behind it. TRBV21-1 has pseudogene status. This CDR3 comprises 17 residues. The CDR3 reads CASSLFDGTGGRNEQFF. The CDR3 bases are TGTGCCAGCAGTCTATTTGACGGGACAGGGGGACGCAATGAGCAGTTCTTC.

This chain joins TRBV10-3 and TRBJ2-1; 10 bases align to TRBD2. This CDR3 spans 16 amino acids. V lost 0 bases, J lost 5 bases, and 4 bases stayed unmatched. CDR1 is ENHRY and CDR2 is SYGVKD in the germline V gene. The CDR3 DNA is TGTGCCATCAGTGAGTCCTGGACTAGCGGTGACAATGAGCAGTTCTTC. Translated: CAISESWTSGDNEQFF.

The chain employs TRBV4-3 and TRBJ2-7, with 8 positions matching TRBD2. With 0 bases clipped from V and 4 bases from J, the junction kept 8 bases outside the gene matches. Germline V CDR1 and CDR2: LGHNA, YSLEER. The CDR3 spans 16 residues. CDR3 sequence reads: CASSQDRSGSGYEQYF. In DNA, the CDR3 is TGCGCCAGCAGCCAAGATCGGAGCGGGAGTGGTTACGAGCAGTACTTC.

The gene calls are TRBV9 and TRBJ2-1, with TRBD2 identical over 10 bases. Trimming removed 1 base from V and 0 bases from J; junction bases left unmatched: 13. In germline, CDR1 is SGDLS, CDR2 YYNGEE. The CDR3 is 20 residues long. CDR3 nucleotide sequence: TGTGCCAGCAGCGTATGGTCTTCGCTAGCGGGAGTCAGCTCCTACAATGAGCAGTTCTTC. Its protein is CASSVWSSLAGVSSYNEQFF.

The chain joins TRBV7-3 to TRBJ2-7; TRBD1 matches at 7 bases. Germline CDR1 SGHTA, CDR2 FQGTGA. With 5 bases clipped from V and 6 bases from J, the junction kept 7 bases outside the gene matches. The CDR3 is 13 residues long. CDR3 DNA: TGTGCCAGCAGCCCGACAGGGATGGGCGAGCAGTACTTC. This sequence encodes CASSPTGMGEQYF.

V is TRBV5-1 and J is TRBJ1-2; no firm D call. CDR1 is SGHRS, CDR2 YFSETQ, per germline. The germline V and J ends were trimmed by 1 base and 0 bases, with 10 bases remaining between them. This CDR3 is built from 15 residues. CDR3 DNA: TGCGCCAGCAGCTTGTCAGTCCACACTAACTATGGCTACACCTTC. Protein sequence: CASSLSVHTNYGYTF.

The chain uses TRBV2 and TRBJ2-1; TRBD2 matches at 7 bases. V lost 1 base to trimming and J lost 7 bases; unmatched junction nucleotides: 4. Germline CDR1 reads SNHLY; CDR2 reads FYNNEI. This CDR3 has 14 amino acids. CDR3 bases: TGTGCCAGCAGTGAAGGGGAGGGTTGGAATGAGCAGTTCTTC. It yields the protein CASSEGEGWNEQFF.